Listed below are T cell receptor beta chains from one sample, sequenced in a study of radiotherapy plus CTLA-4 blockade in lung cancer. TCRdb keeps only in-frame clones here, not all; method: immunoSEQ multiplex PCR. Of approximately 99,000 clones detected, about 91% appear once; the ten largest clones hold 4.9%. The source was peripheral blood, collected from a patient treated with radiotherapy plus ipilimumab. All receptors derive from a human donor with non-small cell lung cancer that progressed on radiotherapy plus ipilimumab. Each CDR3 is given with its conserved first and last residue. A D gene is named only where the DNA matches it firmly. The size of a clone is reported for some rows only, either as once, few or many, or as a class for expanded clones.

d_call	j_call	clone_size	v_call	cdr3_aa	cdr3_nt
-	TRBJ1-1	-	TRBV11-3	CASSSYSTEAFF	TGTGCCAGCAGCTCCTACAGCACTGAAGCTTTCTTT
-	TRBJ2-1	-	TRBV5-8	CASSLYKGSSYNEQFF	TGTGCCAGCAGCTTGTATAAGGGAAGCTCCTACAATGAGCAGTTCTTC
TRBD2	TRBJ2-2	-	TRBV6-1	CASRLAGGPLGELFF	TGTGCCAGCAGACTAGCGGGAGGGCCCCTCGGGGAGCTGTTTTTT
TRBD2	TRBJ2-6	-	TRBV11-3	CASSGLAGTSGANVLTF	TGTGCCAGCAGCGGACTAGCGGGGACCTCTGGGGCCAACGTCCTGACTTTC
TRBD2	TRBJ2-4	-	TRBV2	CASRRRIAGGGQNIQYF	TGTGCCAGCAGGCGGAGAATAGCGGGAGGGGGCCAAAACATTCAGTACTTC
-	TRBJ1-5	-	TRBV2	CASSADMGNQPQHF	TGTGCCAGCAGTGCCGACATGGGGAATCAGCCCCAGCATTTT
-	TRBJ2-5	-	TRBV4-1	CASSQVRSAGRIMGTQYF	TGCGCCAGCAGCCAAGTTAGGTCGGCAGGCCGGATAATGGGGACCCAGTACTTC
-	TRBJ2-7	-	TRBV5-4	CASSSRGGTYEQYF	TGTGCCAGCAGCTCGAGGGGGGGAACCTACGAGCAGTACTTC
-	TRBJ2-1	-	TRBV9	CASSAPITPFVYNEQFF	TGTGCCAGCAGCGCCCCTATTACCCCATTTGTCTACAATGAGCAGTTCTTC
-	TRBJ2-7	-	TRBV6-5	CASSLRDRSYEQYF	TGTGCCAGCAGTCTCCGGGACCGCTCCTACGAGCAGTACTTC
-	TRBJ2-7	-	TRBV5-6	CASSRQVVSPHEQYF	TGTGCCAGCAGCCGACAGGTGGTTTCCCCTCACGAGCAGTACTTC
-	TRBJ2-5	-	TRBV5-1	CASSLGSLQETQYF	TGCGCCAGCAGCTTGGGTTCACTACAGGAGACCCAGTACTTC
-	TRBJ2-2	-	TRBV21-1	CASSNRDRTNTGELFF	TGTGCCAGCAGCAACCGGGACCGGACGAACACCGGGGAGCTGTTTTTT
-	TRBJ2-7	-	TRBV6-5	CAVGASGEEQYF	TGTGCCGTGGGGGCCTCTGGAGAGGAGCAGTACTTC
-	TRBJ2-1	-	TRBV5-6	CASSIIQGSLYNEQFF	TGTGCCAGCAGCATTATACAGGGAAGTCTTTACAATGAGCAGTTCTTC
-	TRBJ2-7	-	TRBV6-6	CASSLISGVGTYEQYF	TGTGCCAGCAGCCTTATCTCTGGCGTCGGGACCTACGAGCAGTACTTC
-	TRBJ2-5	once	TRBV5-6	CASSQGVGGRETQYF	TGTGCCAGCAGCCAGGGCGTTGGGGGGCGGGAGACCCAGTACTTC
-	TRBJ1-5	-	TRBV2	CASMGIKGNQPQHF	TGTGCCAGCATGGGGATTAAGGGCAATCAGCCCCAGCATTTT
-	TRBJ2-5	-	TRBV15	CATTVGLGETQYF	TGTGCCACCACGGTGGGGCTCGGGGAGACCCAGTACTTC
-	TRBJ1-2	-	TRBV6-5	CASKTGHLAFGYTF	TGTGCCAGCAAAACGGGACATCTGGCCTTTGGCTACACCTTC
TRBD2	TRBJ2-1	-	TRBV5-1	CASSRTSGSSYNEQFF	TGCGCCAGCAGCAGGACTAGCGGGAGCTCCTACAATGAGCAGTTCTTC
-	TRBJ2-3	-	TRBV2	CASGVAWSTDTQYF	TGTGCCAGCGGTGTAGCATGGAGCACAGATACGCAGTATTTT
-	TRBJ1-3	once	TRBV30	CAWIPLLRSGNTIYF	TGTGCCTGGATTCCACTCCTCCGCTCTGGAAACACCATATATTTT
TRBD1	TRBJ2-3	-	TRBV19	CASTSVGQGSTDTQYF	TGTGCCAGTACCTCGGTGGGACAGGGTTCGACAGATACGCAGTATTTT
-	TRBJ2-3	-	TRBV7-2	CASSLGSLIRDTQYF	TGTGCCAGCAGCTTAGGGAGCCTGATTAGGGATACGCAGTATTTT
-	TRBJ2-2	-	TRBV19	CASSTNTGELFF	TGTGCCAGTAGTACCAACACCGGGGAGCTGTTTTTT
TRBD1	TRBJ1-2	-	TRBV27	CASSKFPGQGVTGYTF	TGTGCCAGCAGTAAATTCCCGGGACAGGGGGTAACCGGCTACACCTTC